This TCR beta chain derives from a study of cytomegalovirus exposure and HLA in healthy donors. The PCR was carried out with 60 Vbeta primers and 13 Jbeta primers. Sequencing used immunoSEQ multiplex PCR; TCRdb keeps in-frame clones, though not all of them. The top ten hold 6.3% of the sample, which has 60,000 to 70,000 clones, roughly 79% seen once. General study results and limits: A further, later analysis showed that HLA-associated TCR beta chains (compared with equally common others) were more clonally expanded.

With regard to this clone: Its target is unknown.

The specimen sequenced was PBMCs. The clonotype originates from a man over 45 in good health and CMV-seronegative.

The CDR3 DNA reads as TGCAGTGCAAGGACAGATGAAGCTTTCTTT. Protein product: CSARTDEAFF. This chain links TRBV20-1 with TRBJ1-1, with D possibly TRBD1 on 6 matching bases. The germline V and J ends were trimmed by 6 bases and 7 bases, with 9 bases remaining between them. The CDR3 is 10 amino acids. The germline V gene encodes CDR1 DFQATT and CDR2 SNEGSKA (reference sequence).